The clone carrying this T cell receptor beta chain was seen a few times. Its antigen is unidentified. This specimen comes from a study of blood T cells in healthy people across ages. The use of a sample-barcoded 5' primer and a J-beta primer mix characterized a second PCR of about 7 to 12 cycles. TCRdb re-analysed the 5' RACE reads in MiXCR, keeping a single row per CDR3 protein. In the table there are about 1,500,000 distinct CDR3 sequences, 42% of which are singletons. The study's findings and limits: Per-million-T-cell TCR beta diversity fell roughly linearly with age.

This sequence was found in a woman under 30 in good health. Material for sequencing was blood.

The DNA of the CDR3 is TGCGCCAGCAGTCCGCTGGGACAACTCACAGATACGCAGTATTTT. It translates to CASSPLGQLTDTQYF. The genes are TRBV5-1 and TRBJ2-3, with TRBD1 as a possible D gene (6 bases). This CDR3 contains 15 residues. The germline V gene has CDR1 SGHRS and CDR2 YFSETQ. Between the trimmed V and J ends, which lost 5 bases and 2 bases, there was a span of 15 bases.